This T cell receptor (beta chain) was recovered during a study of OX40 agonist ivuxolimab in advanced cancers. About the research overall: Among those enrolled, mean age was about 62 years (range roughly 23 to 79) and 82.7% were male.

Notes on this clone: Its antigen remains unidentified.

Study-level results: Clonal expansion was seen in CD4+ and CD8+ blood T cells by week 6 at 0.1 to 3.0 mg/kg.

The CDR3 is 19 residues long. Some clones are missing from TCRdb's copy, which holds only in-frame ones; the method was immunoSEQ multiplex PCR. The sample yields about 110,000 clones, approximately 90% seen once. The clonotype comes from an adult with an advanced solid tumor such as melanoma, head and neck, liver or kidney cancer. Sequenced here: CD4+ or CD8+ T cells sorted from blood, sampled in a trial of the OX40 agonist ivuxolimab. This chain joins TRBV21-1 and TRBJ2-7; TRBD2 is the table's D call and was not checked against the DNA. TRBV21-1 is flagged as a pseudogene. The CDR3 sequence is CASSKEKGGGPLYPYEQYF. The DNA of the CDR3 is TGTGCCAGCAGCAAAGAGAAGGGAGGGGGGCCCCTATACCCCTACGAGCAGTACTTC.